This T cell receptor beta chain was captured in a study of Ad26.COV2.S vaccination and SARS-CoV-2 variants. Across the whole study: Of the COV1001 trial arms, the Ad26.COV2.S arm included the donor.

Findings of the study overall: The placebo group had lower spike-specific TCR breadth than the vaccine recipients did. Breadth of non-spike TCRs did not differ between vaccinees and placebo recipients.

This CDR3 has 17 residues. The germline CDR1 and CDR2 sequences are SGHVS and FNYEAQ. Trimming removed 0 bases at V and 3 bases at J, with 15 bases between. This clone was counted a single time. Antigen specificity is unknown. Noted treatment: around 19 received Ad26.COV2.S at low or high dose, single or two shots; about 5 received placebo; per-sample allocation not given. Specimens were obtained on day 63 following the first vaccine or placebo injection. Assay used: immunoSEQ multiplex PCR; TCRdb lists only in-frame clones, some missing. The data hold 350,000 to 550,000 clones, with 89% observed a single time.

The receptor was derived from a person between 18 and 60 years old who received the Ad26.COV2.S COVID-19 vaccine or a placebo. The sequenced sample was peripheral blood, obtained in a trial of Ad26.COV2.S vaccine versus placebo. The V gene is TRBV7-6, the J gene TRBJ1-3; D gene unclear. The CDR3 region has the DNA TGTGCCAGCAGCTTAGCGTCCGGGCGGGCGAATGGAAACACCATATATTTT. Protein product: CASSLASGRANGNTIYF.